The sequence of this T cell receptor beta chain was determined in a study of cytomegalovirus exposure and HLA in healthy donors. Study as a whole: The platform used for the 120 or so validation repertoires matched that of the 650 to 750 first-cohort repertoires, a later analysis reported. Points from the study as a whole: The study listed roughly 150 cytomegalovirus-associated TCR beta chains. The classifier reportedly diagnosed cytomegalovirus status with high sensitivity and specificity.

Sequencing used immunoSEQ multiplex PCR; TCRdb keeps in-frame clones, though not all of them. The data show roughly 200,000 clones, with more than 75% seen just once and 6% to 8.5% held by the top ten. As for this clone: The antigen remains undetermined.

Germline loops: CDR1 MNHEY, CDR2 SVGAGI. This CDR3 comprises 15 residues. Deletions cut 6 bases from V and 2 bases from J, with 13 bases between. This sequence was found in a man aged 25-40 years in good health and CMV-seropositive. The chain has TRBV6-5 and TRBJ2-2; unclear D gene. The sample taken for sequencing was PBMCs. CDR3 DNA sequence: TGTGCCAGCAGAAAACCAGGAGTTAACACCGGGGAGCTGTTTTTT. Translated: CASRKPGVNTGELFF.